Following are 3 T cell receptor beta chains from one sample sequenced in a study of T cells in Graves' hyperthyroidism and ophthalmopathy. From RNA transcripts, TCR beta CDR3 regions were amplified. In the first-round RT-PCR of the TCR CDR3, the HTBI primer set was used. TCRdb called the multiplex PCR reads again in MiXCR, with one record for every CDR3 protein. Of nearly 250,000 distinct CDR3 sequences listed, about a sixth are singletons. Sample: blood. The receptors stem from a woman aged 18-35 years with Graves' ophthalmopathy.

The table lists this clonotype with many counts. The chain joins TRBV30 to TRBJ2-7; the D gene is possibly TRBD1 (5 bases). The V and J ends lost 8 bases and 6 bases respectively, with 14 bases between them. This CDR3 contains 11 residues. Germline V gene data show CDR1 as GTSNPN and CDR2 as SVGIG (reference sequence). This CDR3 is CARQTVSEQYF. The CDR3 DNA is TGTGCCCGACAGACAGTAAGCGAGCAGTACTTC.

The CDR3 sequence: CASNDRTGSLREQYF. CDR3 in DNA: TGTGCCAGCAACGACAGGACAGGATCTCTCCGCGAGCAGTACTTC. The chain combines TRBV6-2 or TRBV6-3 with TRBJ2-7, with 7 bases identical to TRBD1. Trimming cost V 7 bases and J 6 bases; bases outside gene matches: 15. The CDR3 has 15 amino acids. Germline V gene lookup returns CDR1 MNHEY and CDR2 SVGEGT.

This clonotype was recorded at least ten times. This chain uses TRBV28 with TRBJ1-2, with TRBD1 as a possible D gene (5 bases). This CDR3 comprises 16 residues. Germline assignment: CDR1 MDHEN and CDR2 SYDVKM. Trimming took 1 base from V and 4 from J, leaving 16 bases between them. CDR3 region: CASSLYSLTGPYGYTF. The CDR3 region has the DNA TGTGCCAGCAGTTTATACTCCTTAACAGGACCCTATGGCTACACCTTC.